The clone carrying this T cell receptor (beta chain) has only a few counts. Trimming took 5 bases from V and 4 from J, leaving 18 bases between them. CDR1 and CDR2 (germline): DFQATT, SNEGSKA (reference sequence). The CDR3 loop spans 15 amino acids. In TCRdb, the RT-PCR reads were re-called with MiXCR into one record per CDR3 protein. The table shows fewer than 800,000 distinct CDR3 sequences, with 14% occurring only once. The TCR was taken from a female donor in good health, serving as a healthy control. The chain recombines TRBV20-1 with TRBJ1-3; D ambiguous. Sequenced sample: memory CD4+ T cells from blood. The CDR3 bases are TGCAGTGCTCCACACGGGGTTTATTCCGGAAACACCATATATTTT. It yields the protein CSAPHGVYSGNTIYF.